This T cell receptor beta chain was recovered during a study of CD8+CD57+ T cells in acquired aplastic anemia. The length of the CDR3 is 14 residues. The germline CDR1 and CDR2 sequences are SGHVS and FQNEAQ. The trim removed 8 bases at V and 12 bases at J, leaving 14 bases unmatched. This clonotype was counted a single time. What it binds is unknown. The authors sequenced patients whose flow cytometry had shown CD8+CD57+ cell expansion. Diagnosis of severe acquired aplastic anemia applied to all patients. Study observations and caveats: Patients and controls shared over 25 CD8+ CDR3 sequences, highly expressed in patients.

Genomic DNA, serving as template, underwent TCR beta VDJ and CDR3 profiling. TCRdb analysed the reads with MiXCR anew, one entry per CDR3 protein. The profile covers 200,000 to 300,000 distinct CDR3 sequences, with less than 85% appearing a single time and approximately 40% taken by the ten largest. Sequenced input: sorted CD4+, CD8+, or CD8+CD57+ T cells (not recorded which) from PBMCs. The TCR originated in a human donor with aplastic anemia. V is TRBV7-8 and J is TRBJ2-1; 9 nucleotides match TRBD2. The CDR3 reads CASGMAGGINTQFF. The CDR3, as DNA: TGTGCCAGCGGCATGGCGGGAGGGATTAATACGCAGTTCTTC.